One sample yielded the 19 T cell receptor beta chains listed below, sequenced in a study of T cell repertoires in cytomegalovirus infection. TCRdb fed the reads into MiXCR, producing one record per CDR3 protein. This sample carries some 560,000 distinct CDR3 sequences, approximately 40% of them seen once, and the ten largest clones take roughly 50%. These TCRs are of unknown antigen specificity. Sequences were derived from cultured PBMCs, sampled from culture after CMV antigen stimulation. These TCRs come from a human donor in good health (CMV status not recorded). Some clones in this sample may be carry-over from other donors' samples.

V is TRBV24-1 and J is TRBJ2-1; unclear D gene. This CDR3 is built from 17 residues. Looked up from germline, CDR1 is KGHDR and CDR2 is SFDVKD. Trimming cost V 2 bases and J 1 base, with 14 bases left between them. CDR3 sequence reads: CATSDSRYSPSYNEQFF. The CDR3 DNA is TGTGCCACCAGTGATTCCCGCTATAGTCCTTCCTACAATGAGCAGTTCTTC.

CDR3 nucleotides: TGTGCCAGCAGAGTCACAGGGGTGAACACTGAAGCTTTCTTT. Protein product: CASRVTGVNTEAFF. The V and J genes are TRBV25-1 and TRBJ1-1; TRBD1 matches at 7 bases. CDR3 length: 14 residues. Germline loops: CDR1 MGHDK, CDR2 SYGVNS. J gave up 0 bases and V 6 bases, and 4 bases lay outside the gene matches.

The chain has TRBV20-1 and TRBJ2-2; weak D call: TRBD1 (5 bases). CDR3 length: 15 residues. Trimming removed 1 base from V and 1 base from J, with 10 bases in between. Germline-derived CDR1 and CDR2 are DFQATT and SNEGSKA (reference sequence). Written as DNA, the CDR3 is TGCAGTGCTAGAGCCAGAGACAGGAACACCGGGGAGCTGTTTTTT. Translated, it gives CSARARDRNTGELFF.

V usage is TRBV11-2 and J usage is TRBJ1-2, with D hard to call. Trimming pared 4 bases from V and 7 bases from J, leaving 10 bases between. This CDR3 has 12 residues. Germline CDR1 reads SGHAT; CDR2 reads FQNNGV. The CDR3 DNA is TGTGCCAGCAGCTCCTCCTCTTTTGGCTACACCTTC. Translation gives CASSSSSFGYTF.

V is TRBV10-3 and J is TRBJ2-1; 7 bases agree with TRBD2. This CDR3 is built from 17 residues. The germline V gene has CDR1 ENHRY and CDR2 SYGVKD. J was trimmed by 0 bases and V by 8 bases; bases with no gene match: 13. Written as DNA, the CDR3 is TGTGCCATCCGTCCTAGGGGACCTAGCGGCTCCTACAATGAGCAGTTCTTC. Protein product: CAIRPRGPSGSYNEQFF.

This chain's CDR3 is CASSSHRLFGGTEAFF. In DNA form, the CDR3 reads TGTGCCAGCAGTTCTCATAGACTGTTTGGGGGCACTGAAGCTTTCTTT. The chain carries TRBV7-1 and TRBJ1-1, with TRBD1 as a possible D gene (5 bases). TRBV7-1 is an open reading frame, and its role is uncertain. Deletions cut 6 bases from V and 4 bases from J, with 21 bases between. This CDR3 region has 16 residues.

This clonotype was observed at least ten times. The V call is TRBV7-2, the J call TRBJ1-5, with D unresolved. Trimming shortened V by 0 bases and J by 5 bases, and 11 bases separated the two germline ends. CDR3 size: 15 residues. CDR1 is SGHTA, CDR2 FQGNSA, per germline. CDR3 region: CASSLAPGGHQPQHF. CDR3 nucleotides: TGTGCCAGCAGCTTAGCGCCGGGAGGGCATCAGCCCCAGCATTTT.

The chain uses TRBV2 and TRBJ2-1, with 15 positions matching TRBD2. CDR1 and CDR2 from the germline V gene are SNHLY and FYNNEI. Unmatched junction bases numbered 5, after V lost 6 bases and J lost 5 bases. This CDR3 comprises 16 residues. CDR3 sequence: CASSRTSGRADNEQFF. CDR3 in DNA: TGTGCCAGCAGCCGGACTAGCGGGAGGGCCGACAATGAGCAGTTCTTC.

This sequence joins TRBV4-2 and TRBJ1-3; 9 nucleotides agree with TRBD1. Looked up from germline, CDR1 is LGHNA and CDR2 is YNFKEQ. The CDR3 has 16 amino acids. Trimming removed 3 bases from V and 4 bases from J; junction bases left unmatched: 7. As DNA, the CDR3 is TGTGCCAGCAGCCAGGGGGACAGGGCTGGAGGAAACACCATATATTTT. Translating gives CASSQGDRAGGNTIYF.

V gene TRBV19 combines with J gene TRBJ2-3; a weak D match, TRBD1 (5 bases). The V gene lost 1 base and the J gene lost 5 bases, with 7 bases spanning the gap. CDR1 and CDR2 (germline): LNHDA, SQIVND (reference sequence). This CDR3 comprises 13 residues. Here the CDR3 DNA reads TGTGCCAGTAGTATAGGCCAGGGAGATACGCAGTATTTT. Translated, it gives CASSIGQGDTQYF.

The CDR3 bases are TGTGCCAGCTCGGAGACGTTTGAAGCTTTCTTT. This encodes CASSETFEAFF. The chain couples TRBV7-3 to TRBJ1-1; D uncertain. The germline V gene has CDR1 SGHTA and CDR2 FQGTGA. V was trimmed by 8 bases and J by 7 bases, leaving 11 bases between them. The CDR3 consists of 11 residues.

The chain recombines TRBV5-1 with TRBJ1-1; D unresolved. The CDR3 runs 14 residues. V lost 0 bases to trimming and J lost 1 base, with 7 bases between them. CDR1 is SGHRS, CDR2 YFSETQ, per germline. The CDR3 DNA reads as TGCGCCAGCAGCTTGGTTCTTGAGAACACTGAAGCTTTCTTT. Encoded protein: CASSLVLENTEAFF.

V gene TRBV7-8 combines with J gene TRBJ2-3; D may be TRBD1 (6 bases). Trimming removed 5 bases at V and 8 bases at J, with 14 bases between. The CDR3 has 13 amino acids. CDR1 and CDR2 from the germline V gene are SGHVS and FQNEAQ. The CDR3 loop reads CASSGTRGSTQYF. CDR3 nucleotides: TGTGCCAGCAGCGGCACCAGGGGCAGTACGCAGTATTTT.

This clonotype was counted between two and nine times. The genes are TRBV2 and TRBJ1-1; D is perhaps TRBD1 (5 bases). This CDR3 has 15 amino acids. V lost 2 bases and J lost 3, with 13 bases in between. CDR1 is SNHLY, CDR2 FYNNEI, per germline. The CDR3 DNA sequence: TGTGCCAGCAGTGAAAGGACACGGGAGGACACTGAAGCTTTCTTT. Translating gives CASSERTREDTEAFF.

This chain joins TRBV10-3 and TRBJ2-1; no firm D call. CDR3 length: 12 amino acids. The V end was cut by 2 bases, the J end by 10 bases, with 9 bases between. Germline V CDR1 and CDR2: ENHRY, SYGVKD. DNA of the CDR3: TGTGCCATCAGTGAGGCCTTGGGGGAGCAGTTCTTC. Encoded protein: CAISEALGEQFF.

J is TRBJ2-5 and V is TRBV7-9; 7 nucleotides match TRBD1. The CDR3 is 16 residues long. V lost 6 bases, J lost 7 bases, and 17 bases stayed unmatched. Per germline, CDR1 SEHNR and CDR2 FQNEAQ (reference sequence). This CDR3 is CASRRAGDSERGTQYF. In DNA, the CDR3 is TGTGCCAGCAGACGGGCTGGGGACAGCGAAAGAGGGACCCAGTACTTC.

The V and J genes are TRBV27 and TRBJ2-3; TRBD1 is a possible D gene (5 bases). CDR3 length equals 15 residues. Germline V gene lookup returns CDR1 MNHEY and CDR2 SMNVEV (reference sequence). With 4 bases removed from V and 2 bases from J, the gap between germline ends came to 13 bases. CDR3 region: CASSSHRQSTDTQYF. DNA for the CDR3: TGTGCCAGCAGTTCACATCGACAGTCCACAGATACGCAGTATTTT.

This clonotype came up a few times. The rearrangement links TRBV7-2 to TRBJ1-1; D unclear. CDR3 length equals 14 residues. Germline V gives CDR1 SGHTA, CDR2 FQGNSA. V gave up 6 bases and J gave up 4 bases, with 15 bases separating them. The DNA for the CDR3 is TGTGCCAGCAGGAAGGGAACTTCGGGCACTGAAGCTTTCTTT. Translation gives CASRKGTSGTEAFF.

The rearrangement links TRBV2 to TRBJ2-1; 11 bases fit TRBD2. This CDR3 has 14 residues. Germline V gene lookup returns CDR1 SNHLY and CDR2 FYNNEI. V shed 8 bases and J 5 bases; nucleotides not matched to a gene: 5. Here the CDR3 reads CASDRLAGHNEQFF. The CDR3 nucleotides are TGTGCCAGCGATAGACTAGCGGGGCACAATGAGCAGTTCTTC.